What follows are 7 T cell receptor beta chains derived from one specimen sequenced in a study of early T cells in non-severe SARS-CoV-2 infection. TCRdb used MiXCR to reprocess the 5' RACE reads, holding one entry per CDR3 protein. The sample holds roughly 75,000 distinct CDR3 sequences, around 16% seen once. The source material was whole blood. The receptors were sampled from an adult who was a healthcare worker with PCR-confirmed SARS-CoV-2 infection or an uninfected control (not recorded which).

The V gene is TRBV11-2, the J gene TRBJ2-6; TRBD1 matches at 8 bases. CDR1 is SGHAT, CDR2 FQNNGV, per germline. The CDR3 runs to 18 residues. V shed 4 bases and J 5 bases; nucleotides not matched to a gene: 13. This CDR3 is CASSSPQGAPGWANVLTF. CDR3 sequence (DNA): TGTGCCAGCAGCTCTCCTCAGGGGGCTCCCGGCTGGGCCAACGTCCTGACTTTC. Full variable domain (outside the CDR3, taken from reference TRBV11-2 and TRBJ2-6): EAGVAQSPRYKIIEKRQSVAFWCNPISGHATLYWYQQILGQGPKLLIQFQNNGVVDDSQLPKDRFSAERLKGVDSTLKIQPAKLEDSAVYLCASSSPQGAPGWANVLTFGAGSRLTVL.

This clonotype occurred a few times. The V and J genes are TRBV11-2 and TRBJ2-2; 11 bases line up with TRBD2. J was trimmed by 4 bases and V by 5 bases; bases with no gene match: 3. Germline lookup yields CDR1 SGHAT and CDR2 FQNNGV. This CDR3 spans 15 amino acids. CDR3 in amino acids: CASSRLAGTTGELFF. The DNA of the CDR3 is TGTGCCAGCAGCCGACTAGCGGGAACCACCGGGGAGCTGTTTTTT.

The chain employs TRBV13 and TRBJ2-1; D unresolved. CDR3 length equals 16 residues. The V end lost 5 bases, the J end lost 1 base, and 15 bases lay between the germline ends. The germline CDR1 and CDR2 sequences are PRHDT and FYEKMQ (reference sequence). This chain's CDR3 is CASSPMRGASYNEQFF. In DNA form, the CDR3 reads TGTGCCAGCAGCCCCATGCGCGGTGCATCCTACAATGAGCAGTTCTTC. The whole variable domain, filled in from reference TRBV13 and TRBJ2-1, reads AAGVIQSPRHLIKEKRETATLKCYPIPRHDTVYWYQQGPGQDPQFLISFYEKMQSDKGSIPDRFSAQQFSDYHSELNMSSLELGDSALYFCASSPMRGASYNEQFFGPGTRLTVL.

A word on this clonotype: The junction and the germline gene differ at one end; a read error may be behind it. This CDR3 is CSARDPQTGRYEQYF. The CDR3 DNA reads TGCAGCGCTAGAGATCCACAGACAGGGAGGTACGAGCAGTACTTC. The chain has TRBV20-1 and TRBJ2-7; perhaps TRBD1 as D (7 bases). In germline, CDR1 is DFQATT, CDR2 SNEGSKA (reference sequence). The CDR3 is 15 amino acids.

At least ten counts were recorded for this clonotype. This chain links TRBV20-1 with TRBJ2-2; 7 bases agree with TRBD2. This CDR3 has 16 residues. Trimming took 3 bases from V and 4 from J; bases not matched to a gene: 11. Germline V gene data show CDR1 as DFQATT and CDR2 as SNEGSKA (reference sequence). The CDR3, as DNA: TGCAGTGCTAGGGCAGGGAGGGTTCTGGGCACCGGGGAGCTGTTTTTT. Translation: CSARAGRVLGTGELFF.

The table lists this clonotype with a few counts. The chain recombines TRBV19 with TRBJ1-2; no clear D. The CDR3 covers 14 residues. Trimming pared 1 base from V and 5 bases from J, leaving 11 bases between. CDR1 is LNHDA, CDR2 SQIVND, per germline (reference sequence). In DNA, the CDR3 is TGTGCCAGTAGTATAGGAGACCAGCGGTATGGCTACACCTTC. It encodes CASSIGDQRYGYTF.

The chain joins TRBV5-4 to TRBJ2-3, with TRBD2 as a possible D gene (5 bases). CDR3 length: 15 amino acids. CDR1 SGHNT and CDR2 YYREEE come from the germline V gene (reference sequence). The V end was cut by 0 bases, the J end by 2 bases, with 10 bases between. In nucleotides, the CDR3 is TGTGCCAGCAGCTTGGCCCTAGACTACACAGATACGCAGTATTTT. This encodes CASSLALDYTDTQYF. The full variable domain, with the rest looked up from reference TRBV5-4 and TRBJ2-3, is ETGVTQSPTHLIKTRGQQVTLRCSSQSGHNTVSWYQQALGQGPQFIFQYYREEENGRGNFPPRFSGLQFPNYSSELNVNALELDDSALYLCASSLALDYTDTQYFGPGTRLTVL.